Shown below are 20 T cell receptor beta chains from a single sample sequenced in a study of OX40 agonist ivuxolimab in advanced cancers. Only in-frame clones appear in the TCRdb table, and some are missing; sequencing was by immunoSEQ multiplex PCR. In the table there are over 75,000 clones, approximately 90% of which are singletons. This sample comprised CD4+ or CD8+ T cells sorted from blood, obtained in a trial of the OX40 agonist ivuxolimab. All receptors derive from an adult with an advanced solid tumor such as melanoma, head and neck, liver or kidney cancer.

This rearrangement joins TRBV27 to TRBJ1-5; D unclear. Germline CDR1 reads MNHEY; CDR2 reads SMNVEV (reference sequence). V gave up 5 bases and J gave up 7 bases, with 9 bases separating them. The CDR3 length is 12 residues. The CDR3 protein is CASSSGRQPQHF. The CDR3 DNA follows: TGTGCCAGCAGTAGTGGTCGACAGCCCCAGCATTTT.

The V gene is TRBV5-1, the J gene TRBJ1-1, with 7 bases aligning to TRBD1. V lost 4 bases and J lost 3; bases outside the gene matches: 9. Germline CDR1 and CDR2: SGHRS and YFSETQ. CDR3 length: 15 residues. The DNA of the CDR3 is TGCGCCAGCAGCGACCCGGGACAGATGTACACTGAAGCTTTCTTT. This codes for CASSDPGQMYTEAFF.

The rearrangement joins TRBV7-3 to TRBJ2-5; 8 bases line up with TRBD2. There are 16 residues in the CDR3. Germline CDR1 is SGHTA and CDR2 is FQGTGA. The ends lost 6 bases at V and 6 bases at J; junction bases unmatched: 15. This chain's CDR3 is CASRAASLAGTKTQYF. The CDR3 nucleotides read TGTGCCAGCAGGGCCGCGTCCTTAGCGGGAACGAAGACCCAGTACTTC.

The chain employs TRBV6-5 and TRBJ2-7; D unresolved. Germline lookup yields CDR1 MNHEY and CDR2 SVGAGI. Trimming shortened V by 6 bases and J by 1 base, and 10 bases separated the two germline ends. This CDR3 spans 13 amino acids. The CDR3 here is CASRTGRSYEQYF. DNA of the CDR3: TGTGCCAGCAGAACCGGACGATCCTACGAGCAGTACTTC.

CDR3 in DNA: TGTGCCAGCTCACCGGGGACCGAATATGGCTACACCTTC. Translating gives CASSPGTEYGYTF. The rearrangement joins TRBV18 to TRBJ1-2; tentative D call: TRBD1 (5 bases). The V and J ends lost 3 bases and 5 bases respectively, with 10 bases between them. Germline CDR1 reads KGHSH; CDR2 reads LQKENI. The CDR3 runs 13 residues.

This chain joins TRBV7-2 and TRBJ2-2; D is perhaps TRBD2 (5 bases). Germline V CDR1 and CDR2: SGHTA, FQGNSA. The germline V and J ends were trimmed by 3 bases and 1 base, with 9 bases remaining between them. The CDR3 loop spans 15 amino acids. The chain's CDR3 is CASSFLSGNTGELFF. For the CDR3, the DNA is TGTGCCAGCAGCTTCCTAAGCGGGAACACCGGGGAGCTGTTTTTT.

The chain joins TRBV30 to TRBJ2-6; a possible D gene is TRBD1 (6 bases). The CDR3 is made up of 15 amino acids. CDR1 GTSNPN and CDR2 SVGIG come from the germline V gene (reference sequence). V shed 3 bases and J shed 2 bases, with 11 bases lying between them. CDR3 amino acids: CAWRAGVAGANVLTF. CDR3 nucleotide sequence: TGTGCCTGGAGAGCAGGGGTAGCTGGGGCCAACGTCCTGACTTTC.

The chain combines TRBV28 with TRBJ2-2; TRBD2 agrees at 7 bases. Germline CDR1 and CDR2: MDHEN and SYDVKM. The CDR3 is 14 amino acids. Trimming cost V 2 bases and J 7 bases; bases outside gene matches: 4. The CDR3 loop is CASSLRGGSGELFF. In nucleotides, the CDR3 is TGTGCCAGCAGTTTACGGGGCGGGAGCGGGGAGCTGTTTTTT. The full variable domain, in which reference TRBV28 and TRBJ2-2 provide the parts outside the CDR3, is DVKVTQSSRYLVKRTGEKVFLECVQDMDHENMFWYRQDPGLGLRLIYFSYDVKMKEKGDIPEGYSVSREKKERFSLILESASTNQTSMYLCASSLRGGSGELFFGEGSRLTVL.

CDR3 protein: CASKKTADTDTQYF. CDR3 DNA: TGTGCCAGTAAGAAAACAGCCGACACAGATACGCAGTATTTT. The J gene is TRBJ2-3, the V gene TRBV19; D not certain. The CDR3 runs to 14 residues. Between the trimmed V and J ends, which lost 7 bases and 2 bases, there was a span of 13 bases. Germline values: CDR1 LNHDA, CDR2 SQIVND (reference sequence). The whole variable domain, remainder taken from reference TRBV19 and TRBJ2-3, is DGGITQSPKYLFRKEGQNVTLSCEQNLNHDAMYWYRQDPGQGLRLIYYSQIVNDFQKGDIAEGYSVSREKKESFPLTVTSAQKNPTAFYLCASKKTADTDTQYFGPGTRLTVL.

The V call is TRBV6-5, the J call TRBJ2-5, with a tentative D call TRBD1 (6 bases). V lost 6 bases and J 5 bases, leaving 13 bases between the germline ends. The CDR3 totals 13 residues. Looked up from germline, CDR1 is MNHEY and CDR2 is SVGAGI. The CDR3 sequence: CASRPPGVETQYF. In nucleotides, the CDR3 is TGTGCCAGCAGGCCTCCAGGGGTTGAGACCCAGTACTTC.

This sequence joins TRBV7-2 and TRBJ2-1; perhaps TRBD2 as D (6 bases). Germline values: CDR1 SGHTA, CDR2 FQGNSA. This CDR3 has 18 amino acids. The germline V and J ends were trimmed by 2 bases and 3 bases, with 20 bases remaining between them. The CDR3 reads CASSLFAQASAYYNEQFF. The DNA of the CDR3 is TGTGCCAGCAGCTTATTCGCCCAAGCTAGCGCCTACTACAATGAGCAGTTCTTC.

CDR3 residues: CASSLGPRQPQHF. The CDR3 region has the DNA TGTGCCAGCAGCTTAGGCCCGCGACAGCCCCAGCATTTT. The genes are TRBV11-2 and TRBJ1-5; no clear D gene. CDR3 length: 13 amino acids. V lost 1 base and J 7 bases, leaving 8 bases between the germline ends. The V gene's germline CDR1 is SGHAT and CDR2 FQNNGV.

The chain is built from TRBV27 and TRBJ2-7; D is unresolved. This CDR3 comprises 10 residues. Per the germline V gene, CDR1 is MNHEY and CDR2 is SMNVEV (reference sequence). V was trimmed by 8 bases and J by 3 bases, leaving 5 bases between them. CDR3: CASGLYEQYF. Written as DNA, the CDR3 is TGTGCCAGCGGGCTCTACGAGCAGTACTTC.

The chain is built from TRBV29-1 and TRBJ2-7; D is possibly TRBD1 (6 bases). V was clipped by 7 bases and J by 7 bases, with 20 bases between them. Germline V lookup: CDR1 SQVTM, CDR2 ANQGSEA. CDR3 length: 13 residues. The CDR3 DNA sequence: TGCAGCGCGGTAGAAGGGGGTAAGCGGGAGCAGTACTTC. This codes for CSAVEGGKREQYF.

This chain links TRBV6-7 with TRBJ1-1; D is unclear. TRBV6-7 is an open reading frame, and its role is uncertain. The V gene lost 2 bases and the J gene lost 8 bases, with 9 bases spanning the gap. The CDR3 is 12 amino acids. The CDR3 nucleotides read TGTGCCAGCAGTTACAAGCAGGAAGAAGCTTTCTTT. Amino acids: CASSYKQEEAFF.

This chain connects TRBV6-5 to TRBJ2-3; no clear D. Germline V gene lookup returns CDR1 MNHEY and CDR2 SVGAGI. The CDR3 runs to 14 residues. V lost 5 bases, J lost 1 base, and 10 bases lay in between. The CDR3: CASSPQIRTDTQYF. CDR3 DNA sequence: TGTGCCAGCAGTCCCCAGATTCGCACAGATACGCAGTATTTT.

The CDR3 reads CASIRTGDTGELFF. In DNA, the CDR3 is TGTGCCAGCATTAGGACAGGGGACACCGGGGAGCTGTTTTTT. This sequence joins TRBV11-2 and TRBJ2-2; 9 bases map to TRBD1. Germline values: CDR1 SGHAT, CDR2 FQNNGV. V trimming: 7 bases; J trimming: 3 bases; junction bases outside the gene matches: 3. The CDR3 has 14 amino acids.

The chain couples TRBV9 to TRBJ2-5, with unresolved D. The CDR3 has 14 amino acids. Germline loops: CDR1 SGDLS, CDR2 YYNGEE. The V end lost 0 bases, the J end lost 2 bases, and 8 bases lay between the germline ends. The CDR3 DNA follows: TGTGCCAGCAGCGTAGATAGGCAGCAAGAGACCCAGTACTTC. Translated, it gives CASSVDRQQETQYF.

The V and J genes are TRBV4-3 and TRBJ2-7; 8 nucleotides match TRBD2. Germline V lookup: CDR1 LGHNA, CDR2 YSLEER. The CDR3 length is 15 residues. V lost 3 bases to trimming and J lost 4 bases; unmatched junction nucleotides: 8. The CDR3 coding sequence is TGCGCCAGCAGCCAGCAGCGGGAGCCCGTGTACGAGCAGTACTTC. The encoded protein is CASSQQREPVYEQYF.

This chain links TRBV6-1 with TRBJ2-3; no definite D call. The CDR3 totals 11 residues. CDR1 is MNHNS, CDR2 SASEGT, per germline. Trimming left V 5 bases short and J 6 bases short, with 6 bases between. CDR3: CASSPWDTQYF. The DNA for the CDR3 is TGTGCCAGCAGTCCTTGGGATACGCAGTATTTT.